This is a list of T cell receptor beta chains from one sample in a study of identical twins. One entry per CDR3 protein, called by TCRdb with MiXCR from the 5' RACE reads. Here the sample spans 420,000 or so distinct CDR3 sequences, roughly 20% being singletons. The sample taken for sequencing was naive T cells sorted from blood. The receptors come from a man aged 50-60 years in good health. The CDR3 runs from the conserved cysteine through the conserved F or W. A D gene is named only where the DNA matches it firmly. Rows may omit the clone size; those that give it use once, few, many or a size class.

abundance	d_gene	j_gene	v_gene	CDR3aa	CDR3nt
few	-	TRBJ1-1	TRBV4-3	CASSQDGGYTDTEAFF	TGCGCCAGCAGCCAAGATGGAGGGTATACAGACACTGAAGCTTTCTTT
-	-	TRBJ2-1	TRBV12-3/TRBV12-4	CASSFGGISYNEQFF	TGTGCCAGCAGTTTTGGAGGGATCTCCTACAATGAGCAGTTCTTC
-	-	TRBJ2-7	TRBV20-1	CSASPGFGEQYF	TGCAGTGCTAGTCCTGGGTTTGGCGAGCAGTACTTC
-	TRBD1	TRBJ1-4	TRBV5-5	CASSVPGQLPEKLFF	TGTGCCAGCAGCGTACCGGGACAGCTACCGGAAAAACTGTTTTTT
-	TRBD2	TRBJ2-5	TRBV28	CASRPGGRERETQYF	TGTGCCAGTAGGCCCGGCGGGAGAGAACGGGAGACCCAGTACTTC
-	-	TRBJ1-6	TRBV20-1	CSAATTANSPLHF	TGCAGTGCGGCGACGACGGCTAATTCACCCCTCCACTTT
-	-	TRBJ2-3	TRBV11-2	CASSPGGGADTQYF	TGTGCCAGCAGCCCAGGGGGGGGCGCAGATACGCAGTATTTT
-	TRBD1	TRBJ2-2	TRBV15	CATSRDGGQTYTGELFF	TGTGCCACCAGCAGAGATGGGGGACAGACATACACCGGGGAGCTGTTTTTT
-	TRBD1	TRBJ2-7	TRBV7-6	CASSLGQESYEQYF	TGTGCCAGCAGCTTGGGACAGGAGAGTTACGAGCAGTACTTC
many	TRBD2	TRBJ2-3	TRBV9	CASSALGGSADTQYF	TGTGCCAGCAGCGCCCTGGGCGGGAGTGCAGATACGCAGTATTTT
many	-	TRBJ2-1	TRBV5-5	CASSRLVDNNEQFF	TGTGCCAGCAGCCGCCTGGTAGATAACAATGAGCAGTTCTTC
-	-	TRBJ1-2	TRBV7-9	CASSRRDTANYGYTF	TGTGCCAGCAGCCGACGGGACACCGCTAACTATGGCTACACCTTC
-	-	TRBJ2-2	TRBV4-2	CASSRQPLSNTGELFF	TGTGCCAGCAGCCGACAGCCTCTTTCAAACACCGGGGAGCTGTTTTTT
many	TRBD2	TRBJ2-2	TRBV29-1	CSTTSGGASGELFF	TGCAGCACCACTAGCGGGGGGGCCTCCGGGGAGCTGTTTTTT
-	-	TRBJ2-7	TRBV25-1	CASSDPAEQYF	TGTGCCAGCAGTGATCCGGCCGAGCAGTACTTC
-	TRBD2	TRBJ2-1	TRBV25-1	CASRSGRAGNEQFF	TGTGCCAGCAGAAGCGGGAGGGCCGGTAATGAGCAGTTCTTC
-	-	TRBJ1-1	TRBV12-1	CASSYWTGVMNTEAFF	TGTGCCAGCAGCTACTGGACAGGGGTCATGAACACTGAAGCTTTCTTT
many	-	TRBJ2-1	TRBV29-1	CSVEGWKSSYNEQFF	TGCAGCGTTGAAGGTTGGAAAAGCTCCTACAATGAGCAGTTCTTC
-	TRBD1	TRBJ1-4	TRBV28	CASGGTALIANEKLFF	TGTGCCAGCGGCGGGACAGCGCTTATAGCTAATGAAAAACTGTTTTTT
-	-	TRBJ2-2	TRBV5-8	CASSLVGFSGELFF	TGTGCCAGCAGCTTGGTAGGGTTCTCCGGGGAGCTGTTTTTT
many	-	TRBJ1-1	TRBV6-5	CASSLKDGYTEAFF	TGTGCCAGCAGTTTAAAAGACGGGTACACTGAAGCTTTCTTT
many	-	TRBJ2-3	TRBV12-3/TRBV12-4	CASSAMSGRRNTQYF	TGTGCCAGCAGTGCGATGTCGGGGAGGAGGAATACGCAGTATTTT
-	-	TRBJ1-5	TRBV20-1	CSARDWSNQPQHF	TGCAGTGCTAGAGATTGGTCCAATCAGCCCCAGCATTTT
many	-	TRBJ1-1	TRBV11-2	CASSRAGGMNTEAFF	TGTGCCAGCAGCCGCGCCGGGGGGATGAACACTGAAGCTTTCTTT
-	-	TRBJ2-2	TRBV20-1	CSAALPSIATGELFF	TGCAGTGCTGCCCTTCCGTCTATAGCCACCGGGGAGCTGTTTTTT
-	-	TRBJ2-1	TRBV11-2	CASSSLTRDTRSNEQFF	TGTGCCAGCAGCTCCCTAACCCGGGACACGCGAAGCAATGAGCAGTTCTTC
-	-	TRBJ2-1	TRBV6-5	CASSYFRGDPNEQFF	TGTGCCAGCAGTTACTTCAGGGGAGATCCCAATGAGCAGTTCTTC
-	-	TRBJ2-7	TRBV21-1	CANKTGGEYELYF	TGTGCCAATAAAACAGGGGGCGAGTACGAGCTGTACTTC
-	-	TRBJ2-1	TRBV12-3/TRBV12-4	CASSSPAAPRFGGNEQFF	TGTGCCAGCAGTTCCCCCGCGGCGCCCAGGTTCGGAGGCAATGAGCAGTTCTTC
few	-	TRBJ1-1	TRBV5-1	CASRMGEWNTEAFF	TGCGCCAGCAGGATGGGGGAATGGAACACTGAAGCTTTCTTT
many	-	TRBJ2-5	TRBV21-1	CASSKIPSGGVEETQYF	TGTGCCAGCAGCAAAATTCCTAGCGGGGGGGTAGAAGAGACCCAGTACTTC
-	TRBD2	TRBJ2-1	TRBV19	CATSDWGGYNEQFF	TGTGCCACTTCGGACTGGGGAGGGTACAATGAGCAGTTCTTC
-	-	TRBJ2-7	TRBV18	CASSPLGQSSYEQYF	TGTGCCAGCTCACCGCTCGGACAGAGCTCCTACGAGCAGTACTTC
-	-	TRBJ1-2	TRBV4-1	CASSSGLLEGYTF	TGCGCCAGCAGCTCGGGACTACTGGAAGGCTACACCTTC
few	-	TRBJ2-1	TRBV9	CASSVGIRDSYNEQFF	TGTGCCAGCAGCGTAGGTATAAGGGACTCCTACAATGAGCAGTTCTTC
once	-	TRBJ1-5	TRBV12-3/TRBV12-4	CASSFEGGQPQHF	TGTGCCAGCAGTTTCGAGGGTGGGCAGCCCCAGCATTTT
few	TRBD1	TRBJ1-1	TRBV28	CASSSTDRLTEAFF	TGTGCCAGCAGTTCCACGGACAGGCTGACTGAAGCTTTCTTT
few	-	TRBJ2-1	TRBV4-3	CASSQEAGNNEQFF	TGCGCCAGCAGCCAAGAGGCAGGGAACAATGAGCAGTTCTTC
-	-	TRBJ2-7	TRBV28	CASSLIGAEQYF	TGTGCCAGCAGTTTGATCGGGGCTGAGCAGTACTTC
many	TRBD1	TRBJ1-2	TRBV6-2/TRBV6-3	CASSYRGQGRSGYTF	TGTGCCAGCAGTTACAGAGGACAGGGAAGAAGTGGCTACACCTTC
few	-	TRBJ1-3	TRBV12-3/TRBV12-4	CASSLGGGMGGNTIYF	TGTGCCAGCAGTTTAGGCGGGGGTATGGGTGGAAACACCATATATTTT
-	-	TRBJ2-5	TRBV5-5	CASSPSSLRETQYF	TGTGCCAGCAGCCCCTCCAGTTTGAGGGAGACCCAGTACTTC
-	TRBD1	TRBJ1-2	TRBV20-1	CSARDRDRADNYGYTF	TGCAGTGCTAGAGACCGGGACAGGGCAGATAACTATGGCTACACCTTC
few	-	TRBJ2-5	TRBV10-3	CAISEGESSQETQYF	TGTGCCATCAGTGAGGGGGAGTCCTCACAAGAGACCCAGTACTTC